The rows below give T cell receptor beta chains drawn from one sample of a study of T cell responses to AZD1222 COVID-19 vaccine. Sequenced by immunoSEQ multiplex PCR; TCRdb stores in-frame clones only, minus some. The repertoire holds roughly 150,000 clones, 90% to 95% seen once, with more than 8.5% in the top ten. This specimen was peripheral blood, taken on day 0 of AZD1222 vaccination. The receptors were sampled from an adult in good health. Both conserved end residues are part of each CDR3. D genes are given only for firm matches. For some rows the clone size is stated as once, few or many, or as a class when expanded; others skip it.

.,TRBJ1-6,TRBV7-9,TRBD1,TGTGCCAGCAGCTCGCCGCAGACAGGGAATAATTCACCCCTCCACTTT,CASSSPQTGNNSPLHF
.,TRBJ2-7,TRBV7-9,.,TGTGCCAGCAGCTCGATAACGGAGACTCACTACGAGCAGTACTTC,CASSSITETHYEQYF
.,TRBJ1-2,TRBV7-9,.,TGTGCCAGCAGCTTATTATTGCAAGAAGCTAACTATGGCTACACCTTC,CASSLLLQEANYGYTF
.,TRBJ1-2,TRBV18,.,TGTGCCAGCTCACCACCTTCCAGGGTTGATGGCTACACCTTC,CASSPPSRVDGYTF
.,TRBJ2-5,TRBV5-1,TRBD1,TGCGCCAGCAGCTCGACAGGGGAGAGAGAAGAGACCCAGTACTTC,CASSSTGEREETQYF
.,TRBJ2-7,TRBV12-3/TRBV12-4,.,TGTGCCAGCAGTTTATTGCGTGGGTACGAGCAGTACTTC,CASSLLRGYEQYF
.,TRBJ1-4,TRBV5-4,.,TGTGCCAGCAGCTTGGGCGGGGGCGGCTTTCGTGAAAAACTGTTTTTT,CASSLGGGGFREKLFF
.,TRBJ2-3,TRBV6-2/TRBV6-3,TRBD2,TGTGCCAGCAGTTACGGACTAGCGGGACCTCGCACAGATACGCAGTATTTT,CASSYGLAGPRTDTQYF
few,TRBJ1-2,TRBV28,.,TGTGCCAGCAGATTAGGGGGTTGGTCTGGCTATGGCTACACCTTC,CASRLGGWSGYGYTF
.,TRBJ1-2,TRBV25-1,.,TGTGCCAGCAGTAGGAGCTTGGGCTATGGCTATACCTTC,CASSRSLGYGYTF
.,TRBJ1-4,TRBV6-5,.,TGTGCCAGCAGCCGAGGGAAGACGAATGAAAAACTGTTTTTT,CASSRGKTNEKLFF
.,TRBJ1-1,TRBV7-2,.,TGTGCCAGCAGGTCGGCTTACACTGAAGCTTTCTTT,CASRSAYTEAFF
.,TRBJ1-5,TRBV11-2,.,TGTGCCAGCAGCTCGCAGGGTGTTCAGCAGCCCCAGCATTTT,CASSSQGVQQPQHF